This T cell receptor (beta chain) was recovered during a study of graft-versus-host responses after intestinal transplantation. Across the study: Recipients got multivisceral, liver-intestinal, or isolated intestinal transplants.

General observations from the study: GvH clones detected in recipient marrow included some appearing first in ileum or blood.

The authors processed graft tissue to release intraepithelial and lamina propria lymphocytes. This clone was observed a few times. What it binds is unknown. CDR3 length equals 15 residues. Trimming took off 0 bases at V and 6 bases at J, with 13 bases between the two ends. CDR1 and CDR2 from the germline V gene are MGHRA and YSYEKL. Sequenced by immunoSEQ multiplex PCR; TCRdb stores in-frame clones only, minus some. There are just under 65,000 clones in the sample; about nine tenths occur only once, and under 2% lies in the top ten. The origin of this receptor is a human patient who received an intestinal transplant, so some T cells may come from the graft donor. This material consisted of ileum tissue, taken 350 to 400 days after transplant. The gene calls are TRBV4-1 and TRBJ2-3; a weak D match, TRBD2 (5 bases). The CDR3 reads CASSQDRASSDTQYF. The CDR3 DNA reads TGCGCCAGCAGCCAAGATAGGGCTAGCTCCGATACGCAGTATTTT.